This T cell receptor beta chain is drawn from a study of blood T cell repertoires in COVID-19. Across the whole study: Researchers got acute and convalescent COVID-19 samples from the United States, Italy and Spain. In each case, the material was cDNA or gDNA derived from T cells, B-cell-depleted T cells, or PBMCs.

Study processing details: Estimation of nucleated cell counts relied on the amplification of reference gene primers. Here immunoSEQ multiplex PCR was the method, and the copy in TCRdb shows in-frame clones only, minus some. D and trimming were read from the DNA, whereas the V and J calls and clone size are those reported in that table. The sample lists approximately 300,000 clones, approximately 90% occurring once. This clone was seen a handful of times. Germline lookup yields CDR1 SEHNR and CDR2 FQNEAQ (reference sequence). Trimming cost V 6 bases and J 0 bases, with 12 bases left between them. This CDR3 spans 15 amino acids.

Sequenced: peripheral blood. The origin of this receptor is a young man with acute or convalescent COVID-19. This chain connects TRBV7-9 to TRBJ1-3; D call uncertain. CDR3 region: CASRRDSSSGNTIYF. The CDR3 DNA reads TGTGCCAGCAGACGAGACTCAAGCTCTGGAAACACCATATATTTT.